The present entry profiles one T cell receptor (beta chain) with its context. The clone's antigen remains unknown. No much larger clone exists at a distance of one base, and base qualities are not known. The CDR3 regions of human TCRbeta chains were subjected to immunosequencing. The study's own analysis went as follows. TCRs in the repertoires were matched against a reference library of SARS-CoV-2-specific TCRs that had been generated with the MIRA antigen-specificity platform. Breadth meant the fraction of unique TCRs that were SARS-CoV-2-associated, whereas depth meant the fraction of total T cells that were SARS-CoV-2-associated. Each spike-specific TCR was assigned to its reactive spike region and to a CD4 or CD8 class using the MIRA data. Log10-transformed breadth and depth values were compared by one-way ANOVA with Sidak's multiple comparisons tests. The clones in this table, taken by TCRdb from immuneACCESS, are in-frame only. Not every clone is retained; where verified, under half of the shortfall comes from an unresolved V gene, and the cause of the rest is unknown. That table is the source of V, J and clone size, and D and trimming were worked out from the DNA. Recorded for this sample are 100,000 to 150,000 clones; 88% of them occurred a single time. Jointly, the top ten make up 4% to 4.5% of the sample.

The junction shows trimming of 6 bases on V and 0 bases on J, plus 12 bases between the germline ends. The germline V gene sets CDR1 to SNHLY and CDR2 to FYNNEI. Including cysteine and phenylalanine, the CDR3 has 15 amino acids. Only the CDR3 part of the read is kept: 45 bases, read in frame from the first base. The data belong to a study of T cell responses to AZD1222 COVID-19 vaccine (dated by TCRdb to about 2021). A note on the overall study: Because spike-specific TCR depth and breadth did not differ between the two schedules, AZD1222 recipients who got a second dose at roughly 4 weeks were pooled with those who got a second dose at roughly 12 weeks. TCR sequencing covered more than 230 trial participants: 207 given two doses of AZD1222 and around 26 given two doses of MenACWY control vaccine. Trial participants were enrolled by age into subgroups of 18-55, 56-69 and 70-plus years, and 148, 28 and 57 TCR-sequenced participants, respectively, were included in these subgroups.

The meaning of the sample's time point label: baseline before first vaccination. Vaccinee samples were obtained from the UK trials COV001 and COV002, which included a single-blind randomized controlled phase 2/3 trial of AZD1222 (ChAdOx1 nCoV-19) in healthy adults. For TCRbeta chain sequencing, PBMC samples from trial participants were taken at day 0 and at day 28 after the second dose. The research as a whole found: The 56-69-year group was small, and its depth increase did not reach significance, likely because of low power. Conclusions about previously exposed vaccinees are limited because only six or seven AZD1222 recipients were SARS-CoV-2 seropositive at baseline. After two AZD1222 doses, spike-specific TCR breadth and depth were significantly higher than at day 0 and than in MenACWY recipients. Vaccine-associated CD4 TCRs spanned the whole spike protein, with dominant responses in regions 160-218 and 743-854. Epitopes outside the regions mutated in the B.1.351 and B.1.1.7 variants were reportedly recognized by nearly half of the unique spike-specific TCRs. Because no samples from the day 14 peak response were available, repertoires could be characterized only after the peak T cell response. Most participants were white British and females outnumbered males, and the authors suggested that clonal diversity may have been underestimated.

This clonotype originated in an adult in good health. The chain employs TRBV2 and TRBJ1-3; possibly the D gene is TRBD1, per 6 matching bases. The specimen was peripheral blood, collected on day 0 of AZD1222 vaccination. The CDR3 reads as follows: CASSPTGNSGNTIYF. The DNA sequence is TGTGCCAGCAGCCCCACAGGGAACTCTGGAAACACCATATATTTT.